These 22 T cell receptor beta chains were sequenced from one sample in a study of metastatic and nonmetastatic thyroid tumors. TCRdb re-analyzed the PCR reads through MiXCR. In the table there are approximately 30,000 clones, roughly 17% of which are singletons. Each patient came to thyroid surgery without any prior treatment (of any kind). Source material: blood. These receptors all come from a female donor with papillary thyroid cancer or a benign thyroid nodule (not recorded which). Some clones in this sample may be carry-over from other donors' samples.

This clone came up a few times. CDR3 nucleotide sequence: TGTGCCAGCAGTTTGCCCGCACGAAACGATGAGCAGTTCTTC. Protein product: CASSLPARNDEQFF. This chain connects TRBV28 to TRBJ2-1; unclear D gene. CDR3 length equals 14 residues. Trimming stripped 3 bases from V and 8 bases from J, with 14 bases between. The germline gives CDR1 MDHEN, CDR2 SYDVKM.

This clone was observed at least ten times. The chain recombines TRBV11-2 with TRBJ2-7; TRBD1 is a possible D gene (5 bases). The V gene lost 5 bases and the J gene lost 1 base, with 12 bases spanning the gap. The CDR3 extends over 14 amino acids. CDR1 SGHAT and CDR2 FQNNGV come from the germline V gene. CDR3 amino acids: CASSQDMRSYEQYF. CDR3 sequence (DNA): TGTGCCAGCAGCCAGGACATGAGATCCTACGAGCAGTACTTC.

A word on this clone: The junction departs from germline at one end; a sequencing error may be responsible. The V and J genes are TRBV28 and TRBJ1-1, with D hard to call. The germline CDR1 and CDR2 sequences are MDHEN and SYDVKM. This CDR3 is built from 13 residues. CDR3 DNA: TGTGCCATCAGAGGGATCATGAACACTGAAGCGTTGTTT. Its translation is CAIRGIMNTEALF.

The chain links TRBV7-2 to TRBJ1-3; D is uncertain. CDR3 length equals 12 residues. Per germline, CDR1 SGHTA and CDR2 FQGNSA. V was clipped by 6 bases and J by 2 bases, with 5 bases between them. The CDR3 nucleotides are TGTGCCAGCAGTTCCCCTGGAAACACCATATATTTT. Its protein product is CASSSPGNTIYF.

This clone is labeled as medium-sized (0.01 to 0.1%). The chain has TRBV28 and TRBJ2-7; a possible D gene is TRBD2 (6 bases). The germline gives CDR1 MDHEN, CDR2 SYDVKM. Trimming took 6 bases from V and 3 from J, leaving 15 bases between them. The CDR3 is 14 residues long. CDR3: CASRDSGKIYEQYF. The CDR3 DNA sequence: TGTGCCAGCAGGGATAGCGGTAAAATCTACGAGCAGTACTTC.

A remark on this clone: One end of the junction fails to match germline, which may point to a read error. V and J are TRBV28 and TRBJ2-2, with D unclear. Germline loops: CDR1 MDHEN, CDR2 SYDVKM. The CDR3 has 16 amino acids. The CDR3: CASSLSVGINTWELFF. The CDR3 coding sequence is TGTGCCAGCAGTTTATCTGTGGGAATAAACACCTGGGAGCTGTTTTTT. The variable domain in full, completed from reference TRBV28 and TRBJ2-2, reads DVKVTQSSRYLVKRTGEKVFLECVQDMDHENMFWYRQDPGLGLRLIYFSYDVKMKEKGDIPEGYSVSREKKERFSLILESASTNQTSMYLCASSLSVGINTWELFFGEGSRLTVL.

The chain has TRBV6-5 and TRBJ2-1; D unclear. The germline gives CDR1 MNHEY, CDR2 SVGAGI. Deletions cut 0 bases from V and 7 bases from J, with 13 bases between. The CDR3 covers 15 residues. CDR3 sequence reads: CASSYSQKLGNEQFF. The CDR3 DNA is TGTGCCAGCAGTTACTCCCAAAAGCTTGGGAATGAGCAGTTCTTC.

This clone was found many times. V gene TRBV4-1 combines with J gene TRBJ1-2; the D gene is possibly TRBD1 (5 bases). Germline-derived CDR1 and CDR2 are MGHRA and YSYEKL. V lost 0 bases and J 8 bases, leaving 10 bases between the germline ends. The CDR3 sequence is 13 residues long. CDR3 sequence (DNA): TGCGCCAGCAGCCAAGAGGCGGGGGGAGGCTACACCTTC. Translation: CASSQEAGGGYTF.

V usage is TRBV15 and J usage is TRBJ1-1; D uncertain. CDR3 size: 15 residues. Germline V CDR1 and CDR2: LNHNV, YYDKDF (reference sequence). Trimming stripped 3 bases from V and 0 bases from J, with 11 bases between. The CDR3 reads CATSRDGTVNTEAFF. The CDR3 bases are TGTGCCACCAGCAGGGATGGTACCGTGAACACTGAAGCTTTCTTT.

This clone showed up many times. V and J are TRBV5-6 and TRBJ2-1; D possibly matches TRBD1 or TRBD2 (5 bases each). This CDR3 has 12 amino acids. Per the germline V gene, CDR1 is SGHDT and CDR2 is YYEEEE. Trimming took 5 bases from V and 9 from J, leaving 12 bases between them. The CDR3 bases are TGTGCCAGCAGTTACCCGGGGCGTGAGCAGTTCTTC. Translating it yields CASSYPGREQFF.

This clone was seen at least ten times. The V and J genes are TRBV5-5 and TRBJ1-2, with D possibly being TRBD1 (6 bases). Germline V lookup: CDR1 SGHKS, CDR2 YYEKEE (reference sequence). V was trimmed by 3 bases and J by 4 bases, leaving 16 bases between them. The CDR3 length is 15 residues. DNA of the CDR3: TGTGCCAGCAGCTGGGGGGGGCGGGGGTCCTATGGCTACACCTTC. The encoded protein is CASSWGGRGSYGYTF.

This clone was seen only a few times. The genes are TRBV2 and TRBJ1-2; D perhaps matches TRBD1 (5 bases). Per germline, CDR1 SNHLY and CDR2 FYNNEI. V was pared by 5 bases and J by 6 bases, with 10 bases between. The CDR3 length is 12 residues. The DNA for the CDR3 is TGTGCCAGCAGTCCCAGGGTGCATGGCTACACCTTC. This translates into CASSPRVHGYTF.

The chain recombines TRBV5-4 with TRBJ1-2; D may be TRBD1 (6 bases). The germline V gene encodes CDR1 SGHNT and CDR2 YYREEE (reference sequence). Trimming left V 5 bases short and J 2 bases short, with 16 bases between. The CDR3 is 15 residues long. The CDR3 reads CASRQDSFPNYGYTF. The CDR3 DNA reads TGTGCCAGCAGGCAGGACAGCTTCCCAAACTATGGCTACACCTTC.

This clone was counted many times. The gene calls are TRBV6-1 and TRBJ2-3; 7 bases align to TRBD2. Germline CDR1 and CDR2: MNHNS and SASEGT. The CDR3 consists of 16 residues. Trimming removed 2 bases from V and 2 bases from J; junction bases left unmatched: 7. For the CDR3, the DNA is TGTGCCAGCAGTGAACTGGGGGACTATTTCACAGATACGCAGTATTTT. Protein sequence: CASSELGDYFTDTQYF.

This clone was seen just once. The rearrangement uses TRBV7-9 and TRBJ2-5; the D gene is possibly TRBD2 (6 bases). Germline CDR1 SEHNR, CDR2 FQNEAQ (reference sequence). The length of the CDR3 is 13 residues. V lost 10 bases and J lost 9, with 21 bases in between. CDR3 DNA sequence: TGTGCCATCCACAACGTAGGGGAGGAGGCCCAGTACTTC. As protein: CAIHNVGEEAQYF. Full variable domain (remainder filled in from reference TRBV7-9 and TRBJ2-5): DTGVSQNPRHKITKRGQNVTFRCDPISEHNRLYWYRQTLGQGPEFLTYFQNEAQLEKSRLLSDRFSAERPKGSFSTLEIQRTEQGDSAMYLCAIHNVGEEAQYFGPGTRLLVL.

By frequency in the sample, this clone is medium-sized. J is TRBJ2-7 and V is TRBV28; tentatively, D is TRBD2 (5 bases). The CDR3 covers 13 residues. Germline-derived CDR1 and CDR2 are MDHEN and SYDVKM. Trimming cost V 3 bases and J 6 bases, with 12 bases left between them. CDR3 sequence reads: CASSFRGPREQYF. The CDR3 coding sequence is TGTGCCAGCAGTTTTCGCGGGCCCCGCGAGCAGTACTTC.

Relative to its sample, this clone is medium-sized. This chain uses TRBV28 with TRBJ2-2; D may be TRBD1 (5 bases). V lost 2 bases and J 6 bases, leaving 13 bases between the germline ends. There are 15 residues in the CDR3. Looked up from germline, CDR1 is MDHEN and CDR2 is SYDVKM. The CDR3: CASSLRGAVSGELFF. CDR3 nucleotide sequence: TGTGCCAGCAGTTTAAGGGGTGCGGTCTCCGGGGAGCTGTTTTTT.

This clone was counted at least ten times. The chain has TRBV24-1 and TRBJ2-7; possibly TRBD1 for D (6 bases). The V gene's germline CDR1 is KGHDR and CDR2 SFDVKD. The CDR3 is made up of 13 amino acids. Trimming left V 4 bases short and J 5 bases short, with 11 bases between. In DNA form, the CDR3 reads TGTGCCACCAGTGACGCTAACAGGGACGAGCAGTACTTC. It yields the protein CATSDANRDEQYF.

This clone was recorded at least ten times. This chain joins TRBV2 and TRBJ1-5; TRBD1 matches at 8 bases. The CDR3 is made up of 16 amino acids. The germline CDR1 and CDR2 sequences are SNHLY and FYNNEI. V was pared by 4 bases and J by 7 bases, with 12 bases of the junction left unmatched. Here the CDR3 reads CASSGPNRGEWQPQHF. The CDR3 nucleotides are TGTGCCAGCAGTGGTCCGAACAGGGGGGAATGGCAGCCCCAGCATTTT.

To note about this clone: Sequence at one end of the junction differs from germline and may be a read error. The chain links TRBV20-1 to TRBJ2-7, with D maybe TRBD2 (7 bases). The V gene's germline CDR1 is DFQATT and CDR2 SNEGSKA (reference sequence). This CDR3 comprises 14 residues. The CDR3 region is CSASRGGRTYEKYF. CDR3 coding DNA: TGCAGTGCCAGTAGGGGGGGGCGGACCTACGAGAAGTACTTC.

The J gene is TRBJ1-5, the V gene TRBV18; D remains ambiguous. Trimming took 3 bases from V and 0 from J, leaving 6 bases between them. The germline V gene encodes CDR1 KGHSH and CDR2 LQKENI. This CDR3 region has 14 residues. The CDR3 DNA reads TGTGCCAGCTCACCCCCCAATAGCAATCAGCCCCAGCATTTT. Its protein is CASSPPNSNQPQHF.

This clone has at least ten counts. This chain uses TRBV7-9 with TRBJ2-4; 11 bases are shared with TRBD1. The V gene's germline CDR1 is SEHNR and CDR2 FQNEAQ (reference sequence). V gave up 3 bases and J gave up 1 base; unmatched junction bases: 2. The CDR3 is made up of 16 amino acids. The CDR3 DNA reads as TGTGCCAGCAGCTTGGGACAGGGGGGTGCCAAAAACATTCAGTACTTC. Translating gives CASSLGQGGAKNIQYF.